This is a list of T cell receptor beta chains from one sample in a study of T cells in Graves' hyperthyroidism and ophthalmopathy. TCRdb passed the multiplex PCR reads through MiXCR, listing each CDR3 protein once. The table lists 500,000 to 700,000 distinct CDR3 sequences, around 17% of them singletons. Material for sequencing was blood. These TCRs come from a woman aged 18-35 years with Graves' hyperthyroidism. The CDR3 runs from the conserved cysteine through the conserved F or W. The order of the fields is J gene, CDR3 length, D gene, clone size, V gene, CDR3 protein, CDR3 DNA. The D gene is left open where the match is weak. A clone size is listed for some rows: how often the clone was seen (once, few, many), or a class if it is expanded.

j_call: TRBJ1-2
cdr3_length: 18
d_call: -
clone_size: few
v_call: TRBV3-1
cdr3_aa: CASSQDLGTAALNYGYTF
cdr3_nt: TGTGCCAGCAGCCAAGATCTCGGGACCGCCGCCCTTAACTATGGCTACACCTTC

j_call: TRBJ2-5
cdr3_length: 16
d_call: -
clone_size: few
v_call: TRBV4-1
cdr3_aa: CASSQPRDGLGETQYF
cdr3_nt: TGCGCCAGCAGCCAACCTCGGGACGGATTGGGAGAGACCCAGTACTTC

j_call: TRBJ2-5
cdr3_length: 17
d_call: TRBD2
clone_size: many
v_call: TRBV2
cdr3_aa: CASSPGLAGLQQETQYF
cdr3_nt: TGTGCCAGCAGTCCGGGACTAGCGGGTCTCCAACAAGAGACCCAGTACTTC

j_call: TRBJ2-6
cdr3_length: 16
d_call: TRBD1
clone_size: few
v_call: TRBV3-1
cdr3_aa: CASSKLGGEGANVLTF
cdr3_nt: TGTGCCAGCAGCAAACTAGGGGGCGAGGGGGCCAACGTCCTGACTTTC

j_call: TRBJ2-7
cdr3_length: 12
d_call: -
clone_size: -
v_call: TRBV6-2/TRBV6-3
cdr3_aa: CASSVARGEQYF
cdr3_nt: TGTGCCAGCAGTGTTGCAAGGGGTGAGCAGTACTTC

j_call: TRBJ1-2
cdr3_length: 15
d_call: -
clone_size: many
v_call: TRBV6-1
cdr3_aa: CASSEMAGVGGGYTF
cdr3_nt: TGTGCCAGCAGTGAAATGGCGGGAGTGGGCGGCGGCTACACCTTC

j_call: TRBJ1-1
cdr3_length: 15
d_call: -
clone_size: many
v_call: TRBV28
cdr3_aa: CASSLSAAANTEAFF
cdr3_nt: TGTGCCAGCAGTTTATCGGCGGCGGCGAACACTGAAGCTTTCTTT

j_call: TRBJ1-6
cdr3_length: 16
d_call: TRBD1
clone_size: few
v_call: TRBV7-6
cdr3_aa: CASSKTGGFFNSPLHF
cdr3_nt: TGTGCCAGCAGCAAGACAGGGGGCTTTTTTAATTCACCCCTCCACTTT

j_call: TRBJ2-7
cdr3_length: 14
d_call: TRBD1
clone_size: many
v_call: TRBV5-1
cdr3_aa: CASSPFTGGDEQYF
cdr3_nt: TGCGCCAGCAGCCCCTTTACAGGGGGTGACGAGCAGTACTTC

j_call: TRBJ2-1
cdr3_length: 16
d_call: TRBD1
clone_size: -
v_call: TRBV19
cdr3_aa: CATADDRARSYNEQFF
cdr3_nt: TGTGCCACCGCGGACGACAGGGCGAGGTCCTACAATGAGCAGTTCTTC

j_call: TRBJ1-6
cdr3_length: 14
d_call: -
clone_size: few
v_call: TRBV7-3
cdr3_aa: CASSLNPNTSPLHF
cdr3_nt: TGTGCCAGCAGCTTAAACCCAAATACTTCACCCCTCCACTTT

j_call: TRBJ2-1
cdr3_length: 13
d_call: -
clone_size: -
v_call: TRBV20-1
cdr3_aa: CSARKEPYNEQFF
cdr3_nt: TGCAGTGCTAGAAAAGAGCCCTACAATGAGCAGTTCTTC

j_call: TRBJ2-5
cdr3_length: 16
d_call: TRBD1
clone_size: once
v_call: TRBV18
cdr3_aa: CASSPRTGFSQETQYF
cdr3_nt: TGTGCCAGCTCACCACGGACAGGGTTTTCCCAAGAGACCCAGTACTTC

j_call: TRBJ1-2
cdr3_length: 18
d_call: -
clone_size: -
v_call: TRBV4-3
cdr3_aa: CASSQDVIKDRSSYGYTF
cdr3_nt: TGCGCCAGCAGCCAAGACGTAATAAAAGACAGGTCTAGCTATGGCTACACCTTC

j_call: TRBJ2-7
cdr3_length: 13
d_call: -
clone_size: -
v_call: TRBV10-3
cdr3_aa: CAISGGIGYEQYF
cdr3_nt: TGTGCCATCTCGGGTGGGATAGGGTACGAGCAGTACTTC

j_call: TRBJ2-1
cdr3_length: 17
d_call: -
clone_size: -
v_call: TRBV6-5
cdr3_aa: CASSHSAGQSSYNEQFF
cdr3_nt: TGTGCCAGCAGTCACTCGGCAGGGCAGAGCTCCTACAATGAGCAGTTCTTC

j_call: TRBJ2-3
cdr3_length: 15
d_call: -
clone_size: many
v_call: TRBV11-2
cdr3_aa: CASSAVGQGTDTQYF
cdr3_nt: TGTGCCAGCAGCGCCGTTGGGCAGGGGACAGATACGCAGTATTTT

j_call: TRBJ2-1
cdr3_length: 12
d_call: -
clone_size: many
v_call: TRBV10-1
cdr3_aa: CASSEGPHEQFF
cdr3_nt: TGCGCCAGCAGTGAGGGCCCCCATGAGCAGTTCTTC

j_call: TRBJ1-2
cdr3_length: 16
d_call: TRBD1
clone_size: -
v_call: TRBV5-1
cdr3_aa: CASSFRQGAEYYGYTF
cdr3_nt: TGCGCCAGCAGCTTCAGGCAGGGGGCGGAGTACTATGGCTACACCTTC

j_call: TRBJ2-7
cdr3_length: 15
d_call: TRBD2
clone_size: -
v_call: TRBV5-1
cdr3_aa: CASSYGGTSGGRQNF
cdr3_nt: TGCGCCAGCAGCTACGGAGGGACTAGCGGGGGGAGGCAGAACTTC

j_call: TRBJ2-7
cdr3_length: 15
d_call: -
clone_size: many
v_call: TRBV29-1
cdr3_aa: CSVVVWSGHAYEQYF
cdr3_nt: TGCAGCGTTGTCGTTTGGAGCGGACATGCCTACGAGCAGTACTTC

j_call: TRBJ2-5
cdr3_length: 13
d_call: -
clone_size: many
v_call: TRBV28
cdr3_aa: CASSRAVEETQYF
cdr3_nt: TGTGCCAGCAGCCGGGCGGTGGAAGAGACCCAGTACTTC

j_call: TRBJ2-3
cdr3_length: 14
d_call: -
clone_size: many
v_call: TRBV7-9
cdr3_aa: CASNPGARTDTQYF
cdr3_nt: TGTGCCAGCAACCCGGGGGCGCGCACAGATACGCAGTATTTT

j_call: TRBJ2-3
cdr3_length: 15
d_call: TRBD2
clone_size: many
v_call: TRBV20-1
cdr3_aa: CSASRTSGFTDTQYF
cdr3_nt: TGCAGTGCTTCCCGGACTAGCGGGTTCACAGATACGCAGTATTTT

j_call: TRBJ1-1
cdr3_length: 12
d_call: -
clone_size: -
v_call: TRBV11-3
cdr3_aa: CASRGIKGSAFF
cdr3_nt: TGTGCCAGCAGAGGGATAAAGGGGTCAGCTTTCTTT

j_call: TRBJ1-4
cdr3_length: 16
d_call: TRBD1
clone_size: -
v_call: TRBV4-1
cdr3_aa: CASSPTGISTNEKLFF
cdr3_nt: TGCGCCAGCAGCCCGACAGGGATTTCGACTAATGAAAAACTGTTTTTT

j_call: TRBJ1-2
cdr3_length: 14
d_call: -
clone_size: few
v_call: TRBV28
cdr3_aa: CASSSGTANFGYTF
cdr3_nt: TGTGCCAGCAGCTCCGGGACGGCCAACTTCGGCTACACCTTC

j_call: TRBJ2-7
cdr3_length: 17
d_call: TRBD2
clone_size: many
v_call: TRBV28
cdr3_aa: CASSPPGWAGGTYEQYF
cdr3_nt: TGTGCCAGCAGCCCCCCAGGGTGGGCGGGAGGCACCTACGAGCAGTACTTC

j_call: TRBJ1-1
cdr3_length: 15
d_call: -
clone_size: many
v_call: TRBV10-1
cdr3_aa: CASSVRNEMNTEAFF
cdr3_nt: TGCGCCAGCAGTGTACGCAACGAAATGAACACTGAAGCTTTCTTT

j_call: TRBJ2-4
cdr3_length: 17
d_call: TRBD1
clone_size: few
v_call: TRBV12-5
cdr3_aa: CASGLVVTGDAKNIQYF
cdr3_nt: TGTGCTAGTGGTTTGGTAGTCACAGGGGATGCCAAAAACATTCAGTACTTC

j_call: TRBJ1-4
cdr3_length: 14
d_call: -
clone_size: -
v_call: TRBV20-1
cdr3_aa: CSAIPAGLNEKLFF
cdr3_nt: TGCAGTGCTATACCCGCAGGACTTAATGAAAAACTGTTTTTT

j_call: TRBJ2-1
cdr3_length: 14
d_call: -
clone_size: many
v_call: TRBV20-1
cdr3_aa: CSARDYGGGDEQFF
cdr3_nt: TGCAGTGCTAGAGATTACGGCGGCGGTGATGAGCAGTTCTTC

j_call: TRBJ1-2
cdr3_length: 16
d_call: TRBD1
clone_size: -
v_call: TRBV19
cdr3_aa: CASSIRNRGRYYGYTF
cdr3_nt: TGTGCCAGTAGTATAAGGAACAGGGGGCGATACTATGGCTACACCTTC

j_call: TRBJ1-2
cdr3_length: 14
d_call: -
clone_size: many
v_call: TRBV18
cdr3_aa: CASSPLSVNYGYTF
cdr3_nt: TGTGCCAGCTCACCGTTGAGTGTTAACTATGGCTACACCTTC

j_call: TRBJ2-1
cdr3_length: 14
d_call: TRBD2
clone_size: -
v_call: TRBV11-2
cdr3_aa: CASSLNGRGYEQFF
cdr3_nt: TGTGCCAGCAGCTTAAACGGGAGGGGCTATGAGCAGTTCTTC

j_call: TRBJ1-5
cdr3_length: 15
d_call: -
clone_size: few
v_call: TRBV20-1
cdr3_aa: CSARDGSFGNQPQHF
cdr3_nt: TGCAGTGCTAGAGATGGCAGTTTTGGCAATCAGCCCCAGCATTTT

j_call: TRBJ1-5
cdr3_length: 16
d_call: -
clone_size: -
v_call: TRBV20-1
cdr3_aa: CSARDGGRTLGGAQHF
cdr3_nt: TGCAGTGCTAGGGACGGGGGCCGAACCCTTGGAGGAGCCCAGCATTTT

j_call: TRBJ2-1
cdr3_length: 14
d_call: TRBD2
clone_size: many
v_call: TRBV6-1
cdr3_aa: CASRGGAERNEQFF
cdr3_nt: TGTGCCAGCAGGGGAGGGGCCGAAAGGAATGAGCAGTTCTTC

j_call: TRBJ1-2
cdr3_length: 17
d_call: -
clone_size: few
v_call: TRBV7-3
cdr3_aa: CASSPGWRTAGLDGYTF
cdr3_nt: TGTGCCAGCAGCCCAGGGTGGAGAACAGCGGGGTTGGATGGCTACACCTTC

j_call: TRBJ2-7
cdr3_length: 14
d_call: -
clone_size: once
v_call: TRBV6-1
cdr3_aa: CASSHIGNPYEQYF
cdr3_nt: TGTGCCAGCAGCCACATCGGGAATCCCTACGAGCAGTACTTC

j_call: TRBJ1-1
cdr3_length: 13
d_call: TRBD1
clone_size: many
v_call: TRBV20-1
cdr3_aa: CSATQGDITEAFF
cdr3_nt: TGCAGTGCTACTCAGGGGGACATTACTGAAGCTTTCTTT

j_call: TRBJ1-1
cdr3_length: 15
d_call: -
clone_size: few
v_call: TRBV7-6
cdr3_aa: CASSDIQGVSTEAFF
cdr3_nt: TGTGCCAGCAGCGACATACAGGGTGTGAGCACTGAAGCTTTCTTT

j_call: TRBJ2-2
cdr3_length: 18
d_call: TRBD2
clone_size: few
v_call: TRBV10-3
cdr3_aa: CAISDTSGRPSGRGELFF
cdr3_nt: TGTGCCATCAGTGATACTAGCGGGAGGCCCTCCGGGCGCGGGGAGCTGTTTTTT

j_call: TRBJ2-1
cdr3_length: 15
d_call: TRBD2
clone_size: many
v_call: TRBV20-1
cdr3_aa: CSAWGTSGGYNEQFF
cdr3_nt: TGCAGTGCTTGGGGGACTAGCGGGGGATACAATGAGCAGTTCTTC

j_call: TRBJ1-5
cdr3_length: 15
d_call: -
clone_size: -
v_call: TRBV20-1
cdr3_aa: CSASRVRNSNQPQHF
cdr3_nt: TGCAGTGCTAGTCGAGTACGGAATAGCAATCAGCCCCAGCATTTT

j_call: TRBJ1-3
cdr3_length: 16
d_call: TRBD1
clone_size: -
v_call: TRBV7-2
cdr3_aa: CASSHKQGVSGNTIYF
cdr3_nt: TGTGCCAGCAGCCACAAGCAGGGGGTCTCTGGAAACACCATATATTTT

j_call: TRBJ1-4
cdr3_length: 13
d_call: -
clone_size: many
v_call: TRBV11-3
cdr3_aa: CASSAGAWEKLFF
cdr3_nt: TGTGCCAGCAGTGCGGGCGCTTGGGAAAAACTGTTTTTT

j_call: TRBJ1-3
cdr3_length: 14
d_call: -
clone_size: -
v_call: TRBV12-3/TRBV12-4
cdr3_aa: CASIHRASGNTIYF
cdr3_nt: TGTGCCAGCATCCACAGGGCCTCTGGAAACACCATATATTTT

j_call: TRBJ2-3
cdr3_length: 16
d_call: -
clone_size: -
v_call: TRBV14
cdr3_aa: CASSQTPGTLPDTQYF
cdr3_nt: TGTGCCAGCAGCCAAACGCCGGGGACCCTACCAGATACGCAGTATTTT